Shown below are 30 T cell receptor beta chains from a single sample sequenced in a study of cytomegalovirus exposure and HLA in healthy donors. In the PCR, 60 Vbeta and 13 Jbeta primers were used. The repertoire was sequenced with immunoSEQ multiplex PCR; TCRdb's copy has only in-frame clones and lacks some. The sample shows 200,000 to 250,000 clones, about 83% of them seen only once. The sample taken for sequencing was PBMCs. The receptors come from a middle-aged man in good health and CMV-seronegative.

The chain is built from TRBV11-2 and TRBJ2-2; D ambiguous. This CDR3 comprises 15 residues. The germline V and J ends were trimmed by 3 bases and 3 bases, with 11 bases remaining between them. Germline V gene lookup returns CDR1 SGHAT and CDR2 FQNNGV. The CDR3 bases are TGTGCCAGCAGCTTTTCCGACACACACACCGGGGAGCTGTTTTTT. It encodes CASSFSDTHTGELFF.

The chain recombines TRBV19 with TRBJ2-2; D is unresolved. With 4 bases removed from V and 1 base from J, the gap between germline ends came to 10 bases. The length of the CDR3 is 15 residues. CDR1 is LNHDA, CDR2 SQIVND, per germline (reference sequence). The CDR3 region is CASSTGFWNTGELFF. The CDR3 bases are TGTGCCAGTAGTACCGGTTTCTGGAACACCGGGGAGCTGTTTTTT.

This chain uses TRBV29-1 with TRBJ1-2; D may be TRBD1 (6 bases). This CDR3 has 13 amino acids. The germline V and J ends were trimmed by 7 bases and 4 bases, with 16 bases remaining between them. CDR1 SQVTM and CDR2 ANQGSEA come from the germline V gene. The CDR3 protein is CSATDRPVYGYTF. The CDR3 nucleotides read TGCAGCGCCACCGACAGGCCCGTCTATGGCTACACCTTC.

In its sample, this clone was seen once. V usage is TRBV5-1 and J usage is TRBJ2-5; 7 bases fit TRBD1. The V gene's germline CDR1 is SGHRS and CDR2 YFSETQ. Trimming took 3 bases from V and 1 from J; bases not matched to a gene: 3. CDR3 length equals 14 residues. CDR3: CASSSGTAQETQYF. CDR3 DNA sequence: TGCGCCAGCAGCTCTGGGACAGCCCAAGAGACCCAGTACTTC.

This clone was observed a few times. The V gene is TRBV4-1, the J gene TRBJ1-1; the D gene is possibly TRBD1 (6 bases). V lost 3 bases to trimming and J lost 5 bases, with 16 bases between them. The CDR3 is 15 amino acids. Germline CDR1 reads MGHRA; CDR2 reads YSYEKL. The CDR3 spells CASSHPGRGETEAFF. DNA for the CDR3: TGCGCCAGCAGCCACCCGGGCAGGGGTGAAACTGAAGCTTTCTTT.

The chain employs TRBV7-9 and TRBJ2-2, with 9 bases aligning to TRBD2. The CDR3 length is 15 residues. From germline, CDR1 is SEHNR and CDR2 FQNEAQ (reference sequence). The V gene end was trimmed by 5 bases and the J gene end by 12 bases; junction bases not matched to a gene: 13. The CDR3 DNA sequence: TGTGCCAGCAGCGCGAGGAGGGGACTAGCCGAGAAGCTGTTTTTT. Protein sequence: CASSARRGLAEKLFF. Together with reference TRBV7-9 and TRBJ2-2, the CDR3 gives the full variable domain: DTGVSQNPRHKITKRGQNVTFRCDPISEHNRLYWYRQTLGQGPEFLTYFQNEAQLEKSRLLSDRFSAERPKGSFSTLEIQRTEQGDSAMYLCASSARRGLAEKLFFGEGSRLTVL.

The chain employs TRBV7-2 and TRBJ2-7; 10 bases map to TRBD1. This CDR3 spans 15 amino acids. V trimming: 5 bases; J trimming: 4 bases; junction bases outside the gene matches: 8. Germline V gene sequence: CDR1 SGHTA, CDR2 FQGNSA. The CDR3 DNA is TGTGCCAGCAGCCAACCGGACAGGGGGGGATACGAGCAGTACTTC. It codes for CASSQPDRGGYEQYF. The full variable domain, rest sourced from reference TRBV7-2 and TRBJ2-7, is GAGVSQSPSNKVTEKGKDVELRCDPISGHTALYWYRQSLGQGLEFLIYFQGNSAPDKSGLPSDRFSAERTGGSVSTLTIQRTQQEDSAVYLCASSQPDRGGYEQYFGPGTRLTVT.

The chain employs TRBV2 and TRBJ2-7; weak D call: TRBD2 (6 bases). The CDR3 runs to 15 residues. Per germline, CDR1 SNHLY and CDR2 FYNNEI. Trimming removed 3 bases at V and 1 base at J, with 13 bases between. DNA of the CDR3: TGTGCCAGCAGTGATGAACGGGAGTGGTCCTACGAGCAGTACTTC. Protein sequence: CASSDEREWSYEQYF.

J is TRBJ2-1 and V is TRBV29-1, with unresolved D. CDR3 length: 12 residues. Germline V gene lookup returns CDR1 SQVTM and CDR2 ANQGSEA. V was pared by 5 bases and J by 0 bases, with 5 bases between. CDR3 bases: TGCAGCGTTCTCTACTCCTACAATGAGCAGTTCTTC. It specifies CSVLYSYNEQFF.

This chain uses TRBV10-1 with TRBJ2-1, with a weak D call TRBD2 (5 bases). CDR3 length: 12 amino acids. V was clipped by 11 bases and J by 1 base, with 9 bases between them. The germline CDR1 and CDR2 sequences are WNHNN and SYGVQD (reference sequence). This chain's CDR3 is CAVRDSYNEQFF. CDR3 nucleotide sequence: TGCGCCGTGAGGGATTCCTACAATGAGCAGTTCTTC.

Comments on this clone: The sample holds other DNA sequences that translate to the same CDR3. The chain has TRBV5-1 and TRBJ1-5, with TRBD1 as a possible D gene (5 bases). V dropped 0 bases and J dropped 2 bases, with 9 bases sitting between them. The CDR3 length is 15 residues. Germline lookup yields CDR1 SGHRS and CDR2 YFSETQ. The CDR3 spells CASSLEGGGNQPQHF. CDR3 sequence (DNA): TGCGCCAGCAGCTTGGAGGGAGGGGGCAATCAGCCCCAGCATTTT.

Of note for this clone: The junction and the germline gene differ at one end; a read error may be behind it. This rearrangement joins TRBV28 to TRBJ2-7; tentatively, D is TRBD2 (5 bases). This CDR3 has 13 amino acids. Germline-derived CDR1 and CDR2 are MDHEN and SYDVKM. The CDR3 nucleotides are TGTGCCAGCAGTTTAAACCCCTTCTCGGGAACCGCCTTC. It translates to CASSLNPFSGTAF. The full variable domain, rest sourced from reference TRBV28 and TRBJ2-7, is DVKVTQSSRYLVKRTGEKVFLECVQDMDHENMFWYRQDPGLGLRLIYFSYDVKMKEKGDIPEGYSVSREKKERFSLILESASTNQTSMYLCASSLNPFSGTAFGPGTRLTVT.

The chain joins TRBV28 to TRBJ2-5; TRBD2 matches at 9 bases. The CDR3 covers 15 residues. Unmatched junction bases numbered 8, after V lost 7 bases and J lost 2 bases. Germline CDR1 reads MDHEN; CDR2 reads SYDVKM. The CDR3 region is CASTKTSGPQETQYF. CDR3 in DNA: TGTGCCAGCACGAAGACTAGCGGCCCTCAAGAGACCCAGTACTTC. The whole variable domain, remainder taken from reference TRBV28 and TRBJ2-5, is DVKVTQSSRYLVKRTGEKVFLECVQDMDHENMFWYRQDPGLGLRLIYFSYDVKMKEKGDIPEGYSVSREKKERFSLILESASTNQTSMYLCASTKTSGPQETQYFGPGTRLLVL.

J is TRBJ2-7 and V is TRBV5-1, with D possibly TRBD1 on 6 matching bases. V lost 4 bases to trimming and J lost 4 bases, with 12 bases between them. The length of the CDR3 is 13 residues. From germline, CDR1 is SGHRS and CDR2 YFSETQ. The CDR3 spells CASSPGTRYEQYF. The CDR3 region has the DNA TGCGCCAGCAGCCCCGGGACACGATACGAGCAGTACTTC.

The chain joins TRBV27 to TRBJ2-1, with 7 bases aligning to TRBD2. V lost 7 bases, J lost 10 bases, and 13 bases stayed unmatched. The CDR3 spans 14 residues. Per the germline V gene, CDR1 is MNHEY and CDR2 is SMNVEV (reference sequence). The CDR3, as DNA: TGTGCCAGCACCGTAGCGGGTCGGTATTGGGAGCAGTTCTTC. Translating gives CASTVAGRYWEQFF.

The rearrangement links TRBV6-5 to TRBJ1-1; the match to TRBD1 covers 9 bases. Looked up from germline, CDR1 is MNHEY and CDR2 is SVGAGI. This CDR3 is 14 amino acids long. V gave up 2 bases and J gave up 4 bases; unmatched junction bases: 2. Written as DNA, the CDR3 is TGTGCCAGCAGTTACGGGGACAGGGCCACTGAAGCTTTCTTT. Its protein product is CASSYGDRATEAFF.

This clone appeared a single time. The gene calls are TRBV9 and TRBJ2-2; no clear D. The CDR3 runs to 12 residues. The germline V gene encodes CDR1 SGDLS and CDR2 YYNGEE. Trimming took off 5 bases at V and 4 bases at J, with 6 bases between the two ends. The CDR3 DNA reads as TGTGCCAGCAGACGGAGCACCGGGGAGCTGTTTTTT. Protein: CASRRSTGELFF.

This chain joins TRBV7-2 and TRBJ2-7, with 7 bases that match TRBD1. CDR3 size: 16 residues. Germline V lookup: CDR1 SGHTA, CDR2 FQGNSA. J was trimmed by 4 bases and V by 8 bases; bases with no gene match: 17. CDR3 DNA sequence: TGTGCCAGCCGTCTCGCTGCGACAGGGCCGGCATACGAGCAGTACTTC. Translation gives CASRLAATGPAYEQYF.

V and J are TRBV9 and TRBJ2-7; TRBD2 matches 7 bases. V lost 2 bases, J lost 7 bases, and 9 bases stayed unmatched. The CDR3 is 14 residues long. Germline CDR1 and CDR2: SGDLS and YYNGEE. The CDR3 sequence: CASSVGGGGEEQYF. The CDR3 DNA reads as TGTGCCAGCAGCGTGGGCGGGGGAGGGGAAGAGCAGTACTTC.

This rearrangement joins TRBV28 to TRBJ2-3; D uncertain. Germline V gene data show CDR1 as MDHEN and CDR2 as SYDVKM. This CDR3 is 11 amino acids long. Trimming stripped 7 bases from V and 2 bases from J, with 4 bases between. CDR3: CASTLTDTQYF. The CDR3 DNA reads as TGTGCCAGCACCCTCACAGATACGCAGTATTTT.

The genes are TRBV7-8 and TRBJ1-5; D remains ambiguous. Per the germline V gene, CDR1 is SGHVS and CDR2 is FQNEAQ. The CDR3 contains 15 residues. V was pared by 5 bases and J by 7 bases, with 18 bases between. CDR3 protein: CASSPAEAPRQPQHF. CDR3 DNA sequence: TGTGCCAGCAGCCCGGCGGAGGCACCACGGCAGCCCCAGCATTTT.

This clone was recorded a few times. The chain joins TRBV6-1 to TRBJ1-4; TRBD1 is a possible D gene (6 bases). CDR3 length: 14 amino acids. Germline CDR1 and CDR2: MNHNS and SASEGT. V lost 6 bases, J lost 8 bases, and 16 bases lay in between. CDR3 residues: CASSAGDTGEKLFF. The CDR3 coding sequence is TGTGCCAGCAGCGCGGGGGACACGGGGGAAAAACTGTTTTTT.

The chain uses TRBV14 and TRBJ1-4; TRBD1 matches at 9 bases. The V segment lost 4 bases and the J segment 11 bases; nucleotides outside the gene matches: 8. The V gene's germline CDR1 is SGHDN and CDR2 FVKESK. This CDR3 contains 14 residues. CDR3 in DNA: TGTGCCAGCAGCCCACTACAGGGGGCAGGGAAACTGTTTTTT. Translation gives CASSPLQGAGKLFF.

This chain joins TRBV7-2 and TRBJ1-1; 7 bases fit TRBD1. Germline CDR1 SGHTA, CDR2 FQGNSA. J was trimmed by 0 bases and V by 1 base; bases with no gene match: 5. The CDR3 runs to 16 residues. CDR3 loop: CASSLGSGGMNTEAFF. Here the CDR3 DNA reads TGTGCCAGCAGCTTAGGTTCAGGGGGAATGAACACTGAAGCTTTCTTT.

This chain connects TRBV6-5 to TRBJ2-7, with a weak D call TRBD2 (5 bases). The CDR3 length is 12 residues. Per germline, CDR1 MNHEY and CDR2 SVGAGI. Trimming stripped 5 bases from V and 3 bases from J, with 8 bases between. The CDR3 coding sequence is TGTGCCAGCAGTAAACGGGGCTACGAGCAGTACTTC. It translates to CASSKRGYEQYF.

V usage is TRBV6-1 and J usage is TRBJ1-1; TRBD1 matches at 7 bases. Germline V CDR1 and CDR2: MNHNS, SASEGT. J lost 8 bases, V lost 5 bases, and 2 bases had no gene match. The CDR3 loop spans 11 amino acids. DNA of the CDR3: TGTGCCAGCAGTCGGGACAGAGAAGCTTTCTTT. It is translated as CASSRDREAFF.

Note on this clone: Germline is not matched at one junction end, which may reflect a read error. The rearrangement uses TRBV28 and TRBJ2-3, with D tentatively TRBD2 (6 bases). The CDR3 runs 15 residues. Germline-derived CDR1 and CDR2 are MDHEN and SYDVKM. The CDR3 loop reads CASSPPGLMSDTRYF. For the CDR3, the DNA is TGTGCCAGCAGTCCCCCGGGACTCATGAGCGATACGCGGTATTTT.

V usage is TRBV27 and J usage is TRBJ1-1; TRBD1 aligns across 8 bases. The germline V gene has CDR1 MNHEY and CDR2 SMNVEV (reference sequence). There are 16 residues in the CDR3. The V segment lost 6 bases and the J segment 1 base; nucleotides outside the gene matches: 10. This CDR3 is CASSFLLQGGNTEAFF. For the CDR3, the DNA is TGTGCCAGCAGCTTCCTTCTACAGGGGGGGAACACTGAAGCTTTCTTT.

The chain has TRBV30 and TRBJ2-5; possibly TRBD2 for D (5 bases). Trimming took 3 bases from V and 11 from J, leaving 22 bases between them. This CDR3 spans 14 amino acids. Germline V gene sequence: CDR1 GTSNPN, CDR2 SVGIG (reference sequence). The DNA of the CDR3 is TGTGCCTGGAGGGAGGACGGCGCTTTTTGGGAGCAGTACTTC. Translating it yields CAWREDGAFWEQYF.

This chain joins TRBV30 and TRBJ1-5, with D perhaps matching TRBD1 (6 bases). V lost 3 bases, J lost 0 bases, and 9 bases lay in between. From germline, CDR1 is GTSNPN and CDR2 SVGIG (reference sequence). CDR3 size: 14 residues. CDR3 nucleotide sequence: TGTGCCTGGAGGACAGGCCTTAGCAATCAGCCCCAGCATTTT. It specifies CAWRTGLSNQPQHF.